The clone carrying this TCR beta chain occurred a few times. The junction had 5 bases not matched to a gene; V was cut back by 5 bases and J by 1 base. CDR1 SEHNR and CDR2 FQNEAQ come from the germline V gene (reference sequence). The CDR3 has 15 residues. The data were produced by immunoSEQ multiplex PCR, yet TCRdb's version contains in-frame clones alone and is incomplete. The sample has about 50,000 clones, about three quarters seen once. This entry comes from a study of PD-1 blockade in classical Hodgkin lymphoma. Brentuximab vedotin exposure varied among the patients, all of whom had relapsed after autologous stem cell transplantation.

The gene calls are TRBV7-9 and TRBJ2-3; 8 bases match TRBD2. Sequencing used peripheral blood mononuclear cells (PBMCs), obtained at baseline. This receptor was identified in a human donor with classical Hodgkin lymphoma. The CDR3 is CASSPQAGGTDTQYF. As DNA, the CDR3 is TGTGCCAGCAGCCCCCAAGCGGGAGGCACAGATACGCAGTATTTT.